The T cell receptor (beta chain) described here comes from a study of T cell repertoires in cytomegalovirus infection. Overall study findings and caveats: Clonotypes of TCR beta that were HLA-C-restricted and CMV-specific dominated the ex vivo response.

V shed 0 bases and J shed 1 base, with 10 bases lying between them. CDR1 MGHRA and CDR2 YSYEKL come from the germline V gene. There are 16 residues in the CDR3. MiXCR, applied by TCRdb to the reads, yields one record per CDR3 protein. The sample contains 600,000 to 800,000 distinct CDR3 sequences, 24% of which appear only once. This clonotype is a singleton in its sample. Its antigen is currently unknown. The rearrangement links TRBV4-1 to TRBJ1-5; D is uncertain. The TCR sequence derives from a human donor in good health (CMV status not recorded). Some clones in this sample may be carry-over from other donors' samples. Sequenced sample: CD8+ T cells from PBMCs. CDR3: CASSQESGRSNQPQHF. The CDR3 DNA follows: TGCGCCAGCAGCCAAGAGTCTGGGCGGAGCAATCAGCCCCAGCATTTT.